One and the same sample provided the 8 T cell receptor beta chains below, sequenced in a study of blood T cell repertoires in COVID-19. Clones were sequenced by immunoSEQ multiplex PCR, and TCRdb holds only the in-frame ones, with some missing. This table holds about 76,000 clones, approximately 81% found once. Material for sequencing was peripheral blood. The receptors stem from a woman aged 55-75 years with acute or convalescent COVID-19.

The V gene is TRBV5-4, the J gene TRBJ1-3, with D hard to call. V was pared by 2 bases and J by 2 bases, with 5 bases between. Germline CDR1 reads SGHNT; CDR2 reads YYREEE (reference sequence). CDR3 size: 13 residues. CDR3 bases: TGTGCCAGCAGCTTACGCGCTGGAAACACCATATATTTT. This encodes CASSLRAGNTIYF.

This sequence joins TRBV11-2 and TRBJ2-1, with D maybe TRBD2 (5 bases). The CDR3 totals 12 residues. Trimming removed 4 bases at V and 10 bases at J, with 11 bases between. Germline CDR1 SGHAT, CDR2 FQNNGV. CDR3 nucleotides: TGTGCCAGCAGCTCCGGACTCCAAGAGCAGTTCTTC. Its protein product is CASSSGLQEQFF.

V is TRBV3-1 (or the pseudogene TRBV3-2) and J is TRBJ2-3; TRBD2 might be the D (6 bases). V lost 1 base to trimming and J lost 5 bases, with 13 bases between them. The CDR3 is made up of 15 amino acids. The germline CDR1 and CDR2 sequences are LGHDT and YNNKEL (reference sequence). CDR3 DNA: TGTGCCAGCAGCCAAGCAGTCTCGCGGGGAGATACGCAGTATTTT. Its translation is CASSQAVSRGDTQYF.

The gene calls are TRBV6-1 and TRBJ2-1; tentative D call: TRBD1 (6 bases). Germline lookup yields CDR1 MNHNS and CDR2 SASEGT. The CDR3 extends over 14 amino acids. Trimming removed 5 bases at V and 1 base at J, with 9 bases between. DNA of the CDR3: TGTGCCAGCAGTTTGGACAGATCCTACAATGAGCAGTTCTTC. It codes for CASSLDRSYNEQFF.

This clone turned up a few times. This chain connects TRBV6-2 or TRBV6-3 to TRBJ1-5; D perhaps matches TRBD1 (5 bases). V was clipped by 5 bases and J by 6 bases, with 20 bases between them. The V gene's germline CDR1 is MNHEY and CDR2 SVGEGT. CDR3 length: 16 residues. As DNA, the CDR3 is TGTGCCAGCAGTCTAATCTCCGGGACTTTTCCTCAGCCCCAGCATTTT. Translating gives CASSLISGTFPQPQHF.

The chain links TRBV10-3 to TRBJ1-1; a weak D match, TRBD1 (5 bases). Trimming removed 0 bases from V and 1 base from J, with 6 bases in between. The CDR3 loop spans 14 amino acids. CDR1 and CDR2 (germline): ENHRY, SYGVKD. The CDR3, as DNA: TGTGCCATCAGTGAGTCAGACAGGAACACTGAAGCTTTCTTT. Protein: CAISESDRNTEAFF.

This clone was seen only once. The J gene is TRBJ1-2, the V gene TRBV12-3 or TRBV12-4; no firm D call. Deletions cut 6 bases from V and 8 bases from J, with 16 bases between. The CDR3 sequence is 13 residues long. The CDR3 DNA reads as TGTGCCAGCAGCCCGGACGGGGTTGGGGGCTACACCTTC. Translating gives CASSPDGVGGYTF.

The chain has TRBV3-1 (or the pseudogene TRBV3-2) and TRBJ1-2, with D uncertain. This CDR3 is 14 amino acids long. Per germline, CDR1 LGHDT and CDR2 YNNKEL (reference sequence). The V end lost 0 bases, the J end lost 8 bases, and 13 bases lay between the germline ends. CDR3 in amino acids: CASSQDRQAWGYTF. CDR3 nucleotide sequence: TGTGCCAGCAGCCAAGATCGGCAGGCATGGGGCTACACCTTC.